This note documents a single TCR beta chain sequence. Read sequence stops 3 residues before the CDR3 end, and the germline J gene provides the missing end. V was shortened by 4 bases and J by 5 bases, with 18 bases between the two germline ends. The CDR3 loop spans 15 amino acids. Germline CDR1 reads SGHRS; CDR2 reads YFSETQ. These data originate in a study of T cells in women clearing cervical HPV infection. The overall study: Cases: HPV16-related CIN3 or worse on histology, a couple of invasive cancers. Controls were women whose single incident HPV16 infection cleared within 12 months without precancer or cancer. Case blood was drawn a median approximately 150 days after lesion detection.

Clones were sequenced by immunoSEQ multiplex PCR, and TCRdb holds only the in-frame ones, with some missing. The sample holds tens of thousands of clones. What was sequenced was blood buffy coat. This TCR was sampled from a woman between 18 and 70 years old with a cervical HPV16 infection that either progressed to CIN3+ or cleared (not recorded which). The V gene is TRBV5-1, the J gene TRBJ2-5; D possibly corresponds to TRBD1 (5 bases). CDR3: CASSRQEGAIETQYF. The sequenced part of the CDR3 DNA is TGCGCCAGCAGCCGTCAAGAAGGGGCCATTGAGACC.